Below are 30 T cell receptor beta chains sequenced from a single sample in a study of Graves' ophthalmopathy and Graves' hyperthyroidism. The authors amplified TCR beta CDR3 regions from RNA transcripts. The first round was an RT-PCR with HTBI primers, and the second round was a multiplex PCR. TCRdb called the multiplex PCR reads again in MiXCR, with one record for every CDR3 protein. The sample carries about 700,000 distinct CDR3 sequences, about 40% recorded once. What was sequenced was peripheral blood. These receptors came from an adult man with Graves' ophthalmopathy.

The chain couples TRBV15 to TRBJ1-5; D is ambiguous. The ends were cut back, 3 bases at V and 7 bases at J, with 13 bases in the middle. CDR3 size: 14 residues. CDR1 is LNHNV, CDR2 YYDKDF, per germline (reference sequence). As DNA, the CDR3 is TGTGCCACCAGCAGCTCCACAGTTGGGCAGCCCCAGCATTTT. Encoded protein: CATSSSTVGQPQHF.

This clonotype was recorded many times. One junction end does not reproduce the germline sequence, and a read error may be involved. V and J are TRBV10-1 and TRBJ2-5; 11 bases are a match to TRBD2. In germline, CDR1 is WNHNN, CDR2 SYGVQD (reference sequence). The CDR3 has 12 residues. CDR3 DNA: TGCGCCAGCAGACTAGCGGGAGAGGCCCAGTACTTC. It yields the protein CASRLAGEAQYF.

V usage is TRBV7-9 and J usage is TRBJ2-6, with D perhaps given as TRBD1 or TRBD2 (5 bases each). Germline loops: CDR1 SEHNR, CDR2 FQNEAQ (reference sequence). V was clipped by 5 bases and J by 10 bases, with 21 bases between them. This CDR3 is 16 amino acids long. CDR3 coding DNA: TGTGCCAGCAGCCACCAAGGCTGGGACGGGGTGAACGTCCTGACTTTC. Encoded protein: CASSHQGWDGVNVLTF.

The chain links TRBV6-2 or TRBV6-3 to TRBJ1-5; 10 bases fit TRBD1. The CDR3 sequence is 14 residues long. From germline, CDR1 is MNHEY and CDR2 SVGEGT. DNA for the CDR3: TGTGGCACGGCGGGACAGGGGCCGAGGCAGCCCCAGCATTTT. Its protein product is CGTAGQGPRQPQHF.

CDR3: CAIRPGTGDHQPQHF. Written as DNA, the CDR3 is TGTGCCATCAGACCCGGGACAGGGGACCATCAGCCCCAGCATTTT. V and J are TRBV10-3 and TRBJ1-5; 10 nucleotides match TRBD1. This CDR3 has 15 residues. Unmatched junction bases numbered 7, after V lost 6 bases and J lost 5 bases. CDR1 is ENHRY and CDR2 is SYGVKD in the germline V gene.

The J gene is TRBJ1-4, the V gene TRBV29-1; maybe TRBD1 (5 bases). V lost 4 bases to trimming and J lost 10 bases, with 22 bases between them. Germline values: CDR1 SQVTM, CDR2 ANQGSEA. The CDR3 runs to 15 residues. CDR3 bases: TGCAGCGTTGTACTAGACGGGACGGAAGGAGGAAAACTGTTTTTT. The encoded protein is CSVVLDGTEGGKLFF.

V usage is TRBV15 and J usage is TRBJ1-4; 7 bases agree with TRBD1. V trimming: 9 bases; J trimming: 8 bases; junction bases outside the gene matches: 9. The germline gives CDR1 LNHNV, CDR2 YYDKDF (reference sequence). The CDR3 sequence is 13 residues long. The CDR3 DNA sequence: TGTGCCACACGACAGGGTGTGGACGAAAAACTGTTTTTT. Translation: CATRQGVDEKLFF.

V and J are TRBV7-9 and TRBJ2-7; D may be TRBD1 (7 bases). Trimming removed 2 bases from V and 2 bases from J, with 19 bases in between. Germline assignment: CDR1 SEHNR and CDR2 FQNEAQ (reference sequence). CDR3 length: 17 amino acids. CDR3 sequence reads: CASSLRGLGDSPYEQYF. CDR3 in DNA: TGTGCCAGCAGCTTAAGGGGGCTGGGGGACTCTCCCTACGAGCAGTACTTC.

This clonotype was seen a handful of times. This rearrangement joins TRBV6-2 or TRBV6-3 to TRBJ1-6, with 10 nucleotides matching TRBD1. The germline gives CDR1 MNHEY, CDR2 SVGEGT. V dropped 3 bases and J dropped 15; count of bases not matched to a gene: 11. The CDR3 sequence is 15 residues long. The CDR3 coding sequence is TGTGCCAGCAGTTATAGGGGACAGGGGCCCGGCGGCCTCCACTTT. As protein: CASSYRGQGPGGLHF.

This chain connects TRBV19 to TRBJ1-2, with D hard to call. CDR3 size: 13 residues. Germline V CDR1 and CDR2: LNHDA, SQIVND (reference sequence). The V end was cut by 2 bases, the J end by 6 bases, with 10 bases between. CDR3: CASSIPHGNGYTF. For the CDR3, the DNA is TGTGCCAGTAGTATACCGCACGGGAATGGCTACACCTTC.

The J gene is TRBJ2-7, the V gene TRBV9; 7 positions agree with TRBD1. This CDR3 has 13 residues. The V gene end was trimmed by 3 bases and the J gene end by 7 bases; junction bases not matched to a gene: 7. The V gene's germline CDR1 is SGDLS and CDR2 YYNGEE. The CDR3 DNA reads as TGTGCCAGCAGCGGTTGGGACAGCAATGAGCAGTACTTC. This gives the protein CASSGWDSNEQYF.

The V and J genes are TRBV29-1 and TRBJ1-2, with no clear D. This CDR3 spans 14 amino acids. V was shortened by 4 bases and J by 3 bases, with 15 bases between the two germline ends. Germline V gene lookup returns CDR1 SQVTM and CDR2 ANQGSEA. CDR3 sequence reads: CSVVTGGRDYGYTF. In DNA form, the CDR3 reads TGCAGCGTTGTTACGGGAGGGCGCGACTATGGCTACACCTTC.

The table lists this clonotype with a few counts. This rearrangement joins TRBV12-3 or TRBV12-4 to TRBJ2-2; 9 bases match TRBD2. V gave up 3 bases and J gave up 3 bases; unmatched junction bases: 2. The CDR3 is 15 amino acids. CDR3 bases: TGTGCCAGCAGTTTCGCGGGAGGGCACACCGGGGAGCTGTTTTTT. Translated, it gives CASSFAGGHTGELFF.

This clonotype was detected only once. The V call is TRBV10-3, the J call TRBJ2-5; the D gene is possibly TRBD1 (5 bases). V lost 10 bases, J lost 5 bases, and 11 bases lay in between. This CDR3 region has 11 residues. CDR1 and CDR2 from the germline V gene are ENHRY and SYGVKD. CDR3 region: CASGQGETQYF. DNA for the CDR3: TGTGCCAGCGGACAAGGGGAGACCCAGTACTTC.

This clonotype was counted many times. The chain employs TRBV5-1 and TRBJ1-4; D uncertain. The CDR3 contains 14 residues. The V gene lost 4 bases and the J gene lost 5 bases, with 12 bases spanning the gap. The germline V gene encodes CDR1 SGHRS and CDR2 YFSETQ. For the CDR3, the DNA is TGCGCCAGCAGCCTGGACGTGGGAAATGAAAAACTGTTTTTT. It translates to CASSLDVGNEKLFF.

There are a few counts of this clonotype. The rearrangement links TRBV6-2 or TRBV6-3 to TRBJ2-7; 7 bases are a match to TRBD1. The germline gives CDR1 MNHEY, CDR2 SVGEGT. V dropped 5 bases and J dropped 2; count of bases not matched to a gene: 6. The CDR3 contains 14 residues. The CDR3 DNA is TGTGCCAGCAGTGTGACAGGGAGAACCTACGAGCAGTACTTC. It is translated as CASSVTGRTYEQYF.

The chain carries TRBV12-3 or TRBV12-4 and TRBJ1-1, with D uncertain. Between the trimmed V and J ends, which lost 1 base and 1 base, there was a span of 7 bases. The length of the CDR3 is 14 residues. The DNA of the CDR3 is TGTGCCAGCAGTTTAGGAACATGGAACACTGAAGCTTTCTTT. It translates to CASSLGTWNTEAFF.

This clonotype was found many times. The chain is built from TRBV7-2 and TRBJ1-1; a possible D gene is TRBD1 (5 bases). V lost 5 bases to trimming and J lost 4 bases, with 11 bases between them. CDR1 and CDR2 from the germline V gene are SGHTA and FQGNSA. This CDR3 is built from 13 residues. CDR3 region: CASSRPGGTEAFF. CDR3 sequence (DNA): TGTGCCAGCAGCCGCCCGGGGGGCACTGAAGCTTTCTTT.

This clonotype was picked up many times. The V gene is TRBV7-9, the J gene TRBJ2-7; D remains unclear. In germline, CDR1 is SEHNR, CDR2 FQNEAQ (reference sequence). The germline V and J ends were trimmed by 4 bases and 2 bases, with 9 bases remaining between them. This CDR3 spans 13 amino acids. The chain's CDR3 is CASSWTETYEQYF. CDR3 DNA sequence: TGTGCCAGCAGCTGGACGGAGACCTACGAGCAGTACTTC.

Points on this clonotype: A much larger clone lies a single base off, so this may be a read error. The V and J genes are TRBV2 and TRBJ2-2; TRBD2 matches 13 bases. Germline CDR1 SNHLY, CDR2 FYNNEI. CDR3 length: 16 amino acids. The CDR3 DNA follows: TGTGCCAGCAGAGGACTAGCGGGAGTGATTTCCGGGGAGCTGCTTTTT. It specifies CASRGLAGVISGELLF.

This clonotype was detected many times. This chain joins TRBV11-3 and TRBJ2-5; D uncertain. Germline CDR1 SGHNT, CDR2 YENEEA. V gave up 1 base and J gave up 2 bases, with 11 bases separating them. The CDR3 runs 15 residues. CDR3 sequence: CASSLGRYLQETQYF. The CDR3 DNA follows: TGTGCCAGCAGCTTAGGTCGATACCTACAAGAGACCCAGTACTTC.

In DNA form, the CDR3 reads TGCGCCAGCAGGGGGCTTTCCGGGGAGCTGTTTTTT. It codes for CASRGLSGELFF. The V and J genes are TRBV10-1 and TRBJ2-2; D might be TRBD1 (5 bases). The germline gives CDR1 WNHNN, CDR2 SYGVQD (reference sequence). The length of the CDR3 is 12 residues. V lost 6 bases and J 6 bases, leaving 8 bases between the germline ends.

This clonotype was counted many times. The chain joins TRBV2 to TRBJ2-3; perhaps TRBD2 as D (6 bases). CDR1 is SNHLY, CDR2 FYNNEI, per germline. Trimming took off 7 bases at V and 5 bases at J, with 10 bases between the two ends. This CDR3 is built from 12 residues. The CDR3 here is CASKAGLDTQYF. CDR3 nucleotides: TGTGCCAGCAAGGCGGGGTTAGATACGCAGTATTTT.

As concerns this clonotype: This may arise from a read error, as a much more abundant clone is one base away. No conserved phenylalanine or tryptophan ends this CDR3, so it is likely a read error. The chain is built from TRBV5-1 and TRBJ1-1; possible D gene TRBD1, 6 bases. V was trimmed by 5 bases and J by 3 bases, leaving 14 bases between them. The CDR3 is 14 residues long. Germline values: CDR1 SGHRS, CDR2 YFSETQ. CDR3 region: CASRWGGGDTEAFL. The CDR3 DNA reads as TGCGCCAGCAGATGGGGGGGCGGTGACACTGAAGCTTTCCTT.

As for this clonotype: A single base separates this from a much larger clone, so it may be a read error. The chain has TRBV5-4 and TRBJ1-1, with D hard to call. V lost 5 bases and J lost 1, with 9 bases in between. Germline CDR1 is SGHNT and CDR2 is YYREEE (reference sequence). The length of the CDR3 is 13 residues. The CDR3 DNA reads TGTGCCAGCAGGTACGGGGAGAACACTGAAGCTTTCTTT. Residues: CASRYGENTEAFF.

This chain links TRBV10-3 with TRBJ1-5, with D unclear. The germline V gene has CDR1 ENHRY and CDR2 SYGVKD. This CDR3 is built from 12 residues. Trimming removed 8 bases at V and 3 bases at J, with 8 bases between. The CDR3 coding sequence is TGTGCCATCGCTGGGAACAATCAGCCCCAGCATTTT. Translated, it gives CAIAGNNQPQHF.

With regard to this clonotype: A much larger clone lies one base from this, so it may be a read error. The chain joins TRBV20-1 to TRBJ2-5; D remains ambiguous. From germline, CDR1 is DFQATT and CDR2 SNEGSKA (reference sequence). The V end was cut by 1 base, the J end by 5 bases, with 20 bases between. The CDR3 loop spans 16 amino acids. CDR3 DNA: TGCAGTGCTAGAGCAGGTGGTGCGAGCAGTGAGGAGACCCAGTACTTC. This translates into CSARAGGASSEETQYF.

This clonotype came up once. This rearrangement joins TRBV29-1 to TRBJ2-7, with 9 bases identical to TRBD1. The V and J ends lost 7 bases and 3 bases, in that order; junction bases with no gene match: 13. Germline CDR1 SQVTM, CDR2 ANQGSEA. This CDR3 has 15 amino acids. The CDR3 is CSAWGQGSGSYEQYF. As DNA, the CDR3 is TGCAGCGCCTGGGGACAGGGTTCAGGTAGCTACGAGCAGTACTTC.

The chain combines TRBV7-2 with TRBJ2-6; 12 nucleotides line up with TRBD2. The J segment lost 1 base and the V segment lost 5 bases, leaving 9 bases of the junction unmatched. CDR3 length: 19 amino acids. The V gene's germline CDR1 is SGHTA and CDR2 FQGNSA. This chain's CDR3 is CASSPSGGAIGSGANVLTF. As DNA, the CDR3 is TGTGCCAGCAGCCCTAGCGGGGGGGCGATCGGGTCTGGGGCCAACGTCCTGACTTTC.

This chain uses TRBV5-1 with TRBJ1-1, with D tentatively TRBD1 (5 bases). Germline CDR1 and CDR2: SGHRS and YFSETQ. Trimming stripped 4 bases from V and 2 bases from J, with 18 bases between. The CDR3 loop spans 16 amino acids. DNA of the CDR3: TGCGCCAGCAGCCCCAGACAGTCAATAGATAACACTGAAGCTTTCTTT. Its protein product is CASSPRQSIDNTEAFF.